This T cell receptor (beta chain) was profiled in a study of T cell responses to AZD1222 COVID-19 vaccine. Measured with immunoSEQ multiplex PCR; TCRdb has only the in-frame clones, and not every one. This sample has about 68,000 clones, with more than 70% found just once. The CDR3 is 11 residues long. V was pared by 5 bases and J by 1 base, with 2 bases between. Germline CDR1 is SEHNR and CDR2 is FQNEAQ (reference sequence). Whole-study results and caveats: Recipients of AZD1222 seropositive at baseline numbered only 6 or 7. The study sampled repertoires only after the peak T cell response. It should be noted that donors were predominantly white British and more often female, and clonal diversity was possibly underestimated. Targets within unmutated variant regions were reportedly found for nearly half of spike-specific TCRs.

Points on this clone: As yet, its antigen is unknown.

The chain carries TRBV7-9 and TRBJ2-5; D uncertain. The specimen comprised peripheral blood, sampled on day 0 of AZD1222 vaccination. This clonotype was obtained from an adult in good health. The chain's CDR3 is CASSIQETQYF. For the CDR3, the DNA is TGTGCCAGCAGCATCCAAGAGACCCAGTACTTC.